The 17 T cell receptor beta chains below come from one sample, sequenced in a study of CD8 T cells in ankylosing spondylitis. Antigens of these TCRs are unknown. Overall study findings and caveats: A motif of 8 or 9 highly homologous TCR beta variants was seen as apparently characteristic of ankylosing spondylitis blood.

Using its own MiXCR run on the 5' RACE reads, TCRdb lists one record per CDR3 protein. The repertoire holds around 490,000 distinct CDR3 sequences, with approximately 5% as singletons. The sample consisted of blood, either unsorted or a sorted T cell fraction (not recorded which). The receptors stem from a male donor with ankylosing spondylitis.

This clonotype came up a few times. V is TRBV6-5 and J is TRBJ2-7, with no clear D. The V gene's germline CDR1 is MNHEY and CDR2 SVGAGI. The CDR3 runs to 13 residues. With 7 bases removed from V and 2 bases from J, the gap between germline ends came to 12 bases. The CDR3 sequence is CASTSSIAYEQYF. Written as DNA, the CDR3 is TGTGCCAGCACTTCCTCTATAGCCTACGAGCAGTACTTC.

This clonotype came up a few times. The V gene is TRBV20-1, the J gene TRBJ2-5, with TRBD1 identical over 8 bases. This CDR3 contains 15 residues. V shed 0 bases and J 5 bases; nucleotides not matched to a gene: 8. Germline CDR1 DFQATT, CDR2 SNEGSKA (reference sequence). The CDR3 nucleotides are TGCAGTGCTAGAGACCTCCGGACAGGGCGTGAGACCCAGTACTTC. It yields the protein CSARDLRTGRETQYF.

This clonotype was seen a few times. This chain links TRBV4-3 with TRBJ2-2; D is possibly TRBD2 (7 bases). The CDR3 has 16 residues. The germline V and J ends were trimmed by 1 base and 5 bases, with 14 bases remaining between them. Germline V gene data show CDR1 as LGHNA and CDR2 as YSLEER. As DNA, the CDR3 is TGCGCCAGCAGCCAAGTAGGGGGGGGACTGACCGGGGAGCTGTTTTTT. Residues: CASSQVGGGLTGELFF.

This clonotype was seen at least ten times. The chain carries TRBV29-1 and TRBJ2-5; 8 bases map to TRBD1. CDR1 SQVTM and CDR2 ANQGSEA come from the germline V gene. This CDR3 spans 14 amino acids. With 4 bases clipped from V and 4 bases from J, the junction kept 8 bases outside the gene matches. CDR3 nucleotides: TGCAGCGTTGGGCAGGGGGCGTTGGGAGAGACCCAGTACTTC. This gives the protein CSVGQGALGETQYF.

The chain combines TRBV12-3 or TRBV12-4 with TRBJ1-2; 9 nucleotides align to TRBD1. V dropped 6 bases and J dropped 6; count of bases not matched to a gene: 5. This CDR3 contains 13 residues. The CDR3 sequence: CASRPGQGHGYTF. CDR3 DNA: TGTGCCAGCAGACCGGGACAGGGACATGGCTACACCTTC.

This clonotype was seen repeatedly, ten times or more. This chain connects TRBV11-2 to TRBJ2-7, with TRBD1 identical over 7 bases. Trimming removed 1 base from V and 3 bases from J; junction bases left unmatched: 6. The germline CDR1 and CDR2 sequences are SGHAT and FQNNGV. The CDR3 covers 15 residues. The CDR3 is CASSLVYGTVYEQYF. The CDR3 nucleotides read TGTGCCAGCAGCTTAGTTTACGGGACAGTCTACGAGCAGTACTTC.

The chain carries TRBV4-3 and TRBJ2-1; 9 nucleotides agree with TRBD1. Germline V gene lookup returns CDR1 LGHNA and CDR2 YSLEER. The CDR3 length is 16 residues. V was pared by 1 base and J by 7 bases, with 8 bases of the junction left unmatched. CDR3 region: CASSQGGTGFSNEQFF. In nucleotides, the CDR3 is TGCGCCAGCAGCCAAGGGGGGACAGGGTTTTCGAATGAGCAGTTCTTC.

This clonotype was counted between two and nine times. The CDR3, as DNA: TGCGCCAGCAGCCGTATTCCGGGACAGGGGGCGCAAGAGACCCAGTACTTC. Protein: CASSRIPGQGAQETQYF. The rearrangement links TRBV5-1 to TRBJ2-5, with 12 bases that match TRBD1. V was clipped by 4 bases and J by 2 bases; unmatched bases: 9. The CDR3 runs 17 residues. The germline gives CDR1 SGHRS, CDR2 YFSETQ.

The chain has TRBV5-1 and TRBJ2-7, with D perhaps matching TRBD2 (5 bases). Germline V gene data show CDR1 as SGHRS and CDR2 as YFSETQ. The CDR3 loop spans 13 amino acids. Trimming cost V 1 base and J 5 bases, with 10 bases left between them. The CDR3 DNA is TGCGCCAGCAGCTTGTGGGCGGAGGACGAGCAGTACTTC. It specifies CASSLWAEDEQYF.

Many counts were recorded for this clonotype. This sequence joins TRBV6-1 and TRBJ2-1; 9 positions match TRBD2. V was clipped by 6 bases and J by 1 base; unmatched bases: 4. The germline V gene has CDR1 MNHNS and CDR2 SASEGT. CDR3 size: 15 residues. Here the CDR3 reads CASSVAGESYNEQFF. As DNA, the CDR3 is TGTGCCAGCAGCGTAGCGGGAGAATCCTACAATGAGCAGTTCTTC.

Many counts were recorded for this clonotype. In DNA, the CDR3 is TGTGCCAGCAGCTCCGGACAGCCCTACAATGAGCAGTTCTTC. It encodes CASSSGQPYNEQFF. The gene calls are TRBV9 and TRBJ2-1, with D possibly being TRBD1 (6 bases). In germline, CDR1 is SGDLS, CDR2 YYNGEE. Trimming took 4 bases from V and 2 from J, leaving 10 bases between them. The CDR3 is 14 amino acids.

About this clonotype itself: This sequence may be a read error, since a much larger clone differs from it by one base. The chain employs TRBV18 and TRBJ2-7; D uncertain. The CDR3 runs to 13 residues. CDR1 and CDR2 from the germline V gene are KGHSH and LQKENI. Here the CDR3 reads CASSPEQLYEQHF. CDR3 nucleotides: TGTGCCAGCTCACCAGAACAGCTCTACGAGCAGCACTTC.

Ten or more counts support this clonotype. The J gene is TRBJ2-1, the V gene TRBV24-1; 8 positions agree with TRBD2. The CDR3 runs to 16 residues. Germline V gene data show CDR1 as KGHDR and CDR2 as SFDVKD. V lost 0 bases to trimming and J lost 5 bases; unmatched junction nucleotides: 5. The CDR3 here is CATSDLTGGPHNEQFF. The DNA for the CDR3 is TGTGCCACCAGTGATTTGACGGGAGGGCCGCACAATGAGCAGTTCTTC.

This clonotype has at least ten counts. The chain has TRBV7-9 and TRBJ1-1, with 7 nucleotides matching TRBD1. Unmatched junction bases numbered 11, after V lost 5 bases and J lost 11 bases. Germline CDR1 SEHNR, CDR2 FQNEAQ (reference sequence). The CDR3 has 13 residues. The DNA for the CDR3 is TGTGCCAGCAGCCCTGGGACAGCCGATTGGGCTTTCTTT. Protein: CASSPGTADWAFF.

This clonotype was recorded many times. V usage is TRBV10-3 and J usage is TRBJ1-1; D is unclear. This CDR3 comprises 13 residues. Germline-derived CDR1 and CDR2 are ENHRY and SYGVKD. V dropped 10 bases and J dropped 0 bases, with 12 bases sitting between them. This chain's CDR3 is CASAHLLNTEAFF. CDR3 bases: TGTGCCAGCGCACACCTCTTGAACACTGAAGCTTTCTTT.

There are many counts of this clonotype. The chain uses TRBV7-2 and TRBJ2-2; no firm D call. Trimming left V 5 bases short and J 3 bases short, with 10 bases between. The V gene's germline CDR1 is SGHTA and CDR2 FQGNSA. This CDR3 is built from 14 residues. CDR3 sequence reads: CASSPRSYTGELFF. The CDR3, as DNA: TGTGCCAGCAGCCCAAGATCCTACACCGGGGAGCTGTTTTTT.

The rearrangement links TRBV7-2 to TRBJ1-1, with TRBD1 matching 8 bases. This CDR3 is built from 15 residues. After removal of 5 bases from V and 3 bases from J, the junction contained 8 bases not matched to a gene. Germline V CDR1 and CDR2: SGHTA, FQGNSA. This CDR3 reads CASSRETGAHTEAFF. The DNA of the CDR3 is TGTGCCAGCAGCCGAGAGACAGGGGCGCACACTGAAGCTTTCTTT. Variable domain in full (rest from reference TRBV7-2 and TRBJ1-1): GAGVSQSPSNKVTEKGKDVELRCDPISGHTALYWYRQSLGQGLEFLIYFQGNSAPDKSGLPSDRFSAERTGGSVSTLTIQRTQQEDSAVYLCASSRETGAHTEAFFGQGTRLTVV.